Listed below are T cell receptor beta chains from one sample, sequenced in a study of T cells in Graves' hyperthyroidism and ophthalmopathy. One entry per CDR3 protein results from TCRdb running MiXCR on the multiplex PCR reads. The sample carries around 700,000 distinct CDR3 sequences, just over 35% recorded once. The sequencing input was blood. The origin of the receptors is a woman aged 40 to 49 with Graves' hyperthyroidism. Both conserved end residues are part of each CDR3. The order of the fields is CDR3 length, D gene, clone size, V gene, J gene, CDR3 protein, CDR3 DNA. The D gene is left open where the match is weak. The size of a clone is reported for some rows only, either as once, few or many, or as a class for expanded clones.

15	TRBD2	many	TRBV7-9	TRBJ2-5	CASSLSGGTQETQYF	TGTGCCAGCAGCCTCAGCGGGGGGACTCAAGAGACCCAGTACTTC
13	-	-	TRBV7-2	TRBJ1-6	CASPGSYNSPLHF	TGTGCCAGCCCCGGGAGCTATAATTCACCCCTCCACTTT
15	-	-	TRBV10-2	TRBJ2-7	CASRDYDHVGDEQYF	TGCGCCAGCAGGGACTATGACCACGTGGGCGATGAGCAGTACTTC
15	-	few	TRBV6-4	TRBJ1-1	CASSYSDVFGTEAFF	TGTGCCAGCAGTTACTCGGACGTTTTCGGGACTGAAGCTTTCTTT
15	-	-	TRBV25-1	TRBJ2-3	CASSELVRDTDTQYF	TGTGCCAGCAGTGAATTGGTTAGGGACACAGATACGCAGTATTTT
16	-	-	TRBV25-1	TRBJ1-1	CASSERLQGPNTEAFF	TGTGCCAGCAGTGAAAGGTTACAGGGACCGAACACTGAAGCTTTCTTT
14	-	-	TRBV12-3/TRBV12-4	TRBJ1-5	CATKRGDSNQPQHF	TGTGCCACCAAGAGGGGGGACAGCAATCAGCCCCAGCATTTT
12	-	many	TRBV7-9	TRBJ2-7	CASSPRGAEQYF	TGTGCCAGCAGCCCCCGGGGAGCCGAGCAGTACTTC
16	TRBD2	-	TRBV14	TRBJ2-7	CASSQDRGGAGVLQYF	TGCGCCAGCAGCCAAGATCGGGGGGGAGCGGGGGTATTGCAGTACTTC
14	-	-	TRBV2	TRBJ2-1	CASSARFGTNEQFF	TGTGCCAGCAGTGCTCGTTTCGGGACCAATGAGCAGTTCTTC
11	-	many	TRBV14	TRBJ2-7	CASSQAYEQYF	TGTGCCAGCAGCCAGGCCTACGAGCAGTACTTC
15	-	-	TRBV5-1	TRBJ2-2	CASSSLFGNTGELFF	TGCGCCAGCTCTTCTCTCTTCGGGAACACCGGGGAGCTGTTTTTT
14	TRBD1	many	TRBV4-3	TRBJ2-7	CASSPRQGAHEQYF	TGCGCCAGCAGCCCTCGACAGGGGGCCCACGAGCAGTACTTC
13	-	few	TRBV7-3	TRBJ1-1	CASSSQQNTEAFF	TGTGCCAGCAGCTCTCAACAGAACACTGAAGCTTTCTTT
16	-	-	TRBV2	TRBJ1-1	CASSLTRGGVNTEAFF	TGTGCCAGCAGCCTGACTCGGGGAGGGGTCAACACTGAAGCTTTCTTT
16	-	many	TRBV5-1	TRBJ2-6	CATAQPGNSGANVLTF	TGCGCCACCGCCCAGCCCGGGAACTCTGGGGCCAACGTCCTGACTTTC
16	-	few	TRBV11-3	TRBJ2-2	CASSPLDRINTGELFF	TGTGCCAGCAGCCCCCTTGACAGGATTAACACCGGGGAGCTGTTTTTT
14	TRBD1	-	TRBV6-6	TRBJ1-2	CASSGQGVGVGYTF	TGTGCCAGCAGTGGACAGGGGGTCGGGGTTGGCTACACCTTC
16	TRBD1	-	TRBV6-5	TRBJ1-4	CASSYSPGGRNEKLFF	TGTGCCAGCAGTTACTCCCCAGGGGGTAGGAATGAAAAACTGTTTTTT
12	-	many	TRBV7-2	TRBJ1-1	CASSFVGTEAFF	TGTGCCAGCAGCTTCGTGGGCACTGAAGCTTTCTTT
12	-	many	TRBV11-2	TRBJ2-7	CASRPYRDEQYF	TGTGCCAGCAGACCTTACAGGGACGAGCAGTACTTC
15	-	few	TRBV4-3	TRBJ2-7	CASSQAQGHPHEQYF	TGCGCCAGCAGCCAAGCCCAGGGCCACCCCCACGAGCAGTACTTC
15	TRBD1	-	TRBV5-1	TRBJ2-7	CASSGSRDSFYEQYF	TGCGCCAGCAGCGGGAGCCGGGACAGTTTCTACGAGCAGTACTTC
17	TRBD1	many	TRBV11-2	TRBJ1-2	CASSYGQGSVFDYGYTF	TGTGCCAGCAGCTACGGACAGGGAAGCGTTTTCGATTATGGCTACACCTTC
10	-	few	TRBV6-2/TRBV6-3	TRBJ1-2	CASINYGYTF	TGTGCCAGCATTAACTATGGCTACACCTTC
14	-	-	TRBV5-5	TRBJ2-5	CASSLVDTGSTQYF	TGTGCCAGCAGCTTGGTCGACACGGGTTCTACCCAGTACTTC
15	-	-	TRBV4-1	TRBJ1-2	CASSPRLGQPSGYTF	TGCGCCAGCAGCCCTAGGTTAGGACAGCCTAGTGGCTACACCTTC
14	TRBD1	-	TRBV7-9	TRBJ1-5	CASSEDRVNQPQHF	TGTGCCAGCAGCGAAGACAGGGTCAATCAGCCCCAGCATTTT
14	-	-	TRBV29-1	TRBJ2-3	CSVTQGRGTDTQYF	TGCAGCGTTACACAGGGTCGGGGCACAGATACGCAGTATTTT
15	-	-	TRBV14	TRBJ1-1	CASSQNQQEGTEAFF	TGTGCCAGCAGCCAAAATCAACAGGAGGGCACTGAAGCTTTCTTT
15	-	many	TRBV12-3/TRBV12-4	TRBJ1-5	CASSLGKGVRQPQHF	TGTGCCAGCAGCCTGGGGAAGGGAGTAAGGCAGCCCCAGCATTTT
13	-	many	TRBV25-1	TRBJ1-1	CASSEGQITEAFF	TGTGCCAGCAGTGAAGGCCAGATCACTGAAGCTTTCTTT
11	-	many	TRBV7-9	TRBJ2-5	CASTLDETQYF	TGTGCCAGCACCCTCGACGAGACCCAGTACTTC
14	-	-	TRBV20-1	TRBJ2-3	CSARSQGNTDTQYF	TGCAGTGCTAGATCTCAGGGGAACACAGATACGCAGTATTTT
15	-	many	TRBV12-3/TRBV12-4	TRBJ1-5	CASSLTASGNQPQHF	TGTGCCAGCAGTTTAACAGCTAGTGGCAATCAGCCCCAGCATTTT
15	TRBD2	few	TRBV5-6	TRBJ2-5	CASSLSGGGQETQYF	TGTGCCAGCAGCTTGTCGGGCGGGGGACAAGAGACCCAGTACTTC
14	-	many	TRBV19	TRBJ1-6	CASSSRDFNSPLHF	TGTGCCAGTAGTAGCCGGGACTTTAATTCACCCCTCCACTTT
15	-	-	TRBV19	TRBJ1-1	CASIAVAGQNTEAFF	TGTGCCAGTATTGCGGTAGCGGGACAGAACACTGAAGCTTTCTTT
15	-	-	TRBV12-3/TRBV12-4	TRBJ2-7	CASSFSSQSTYEQYF	TGTGCCAGCAGTTTTTCCTCGCAAAGCACCTACGAGCAGTACTTC
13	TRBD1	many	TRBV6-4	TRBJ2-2	CASSDGQGRELFF	TGTGCCAGCAGTGATGGACAGGGCAGGGAGCTGTTTTTT
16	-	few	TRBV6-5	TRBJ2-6	CASSYERDFGANVLTF	TGTGCCAGCAGTTACGAAAGGGACTTTGGGGCCAACGTCCTGACTTTC
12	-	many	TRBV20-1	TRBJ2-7	CSASPGTREQYF	TGCAGTGCTAGCCCAGGGACCCGCGAGCAGTACTTC
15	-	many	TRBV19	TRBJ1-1	CASSSSPGRPTEAFF	TGTGCCAGTAGTTCCAGCCCGGGACGCCCCACTGAAGCTTTCTTT
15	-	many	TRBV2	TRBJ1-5	CASSGEDLSWQPQHF	TGTGCCAGCAGTGGGGAGGATCTATCTTGGCAGCCCCAGCATTTT
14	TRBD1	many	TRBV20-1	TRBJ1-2	CSAPTGDGGYGYTF	TGCAGTGCCCCTACAGGGGACGGCGGCTATGGCTACACCTTC
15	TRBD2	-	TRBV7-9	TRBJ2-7	CASSWGLALTYEQYF	TGTGCCAGCAGTTGGGGACTAGCCTTAACCTACGAGCAGTACTTC
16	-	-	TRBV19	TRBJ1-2	CASSPQQGYDAGGYTF	TGTGCCAGTAGTCCCCAACAGGGTTATGACGCGGGAGGCTACACCTTC
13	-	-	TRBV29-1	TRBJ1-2	CSVERPPLYGYAF	TGCAGCGTTGAACGGCCACCATTATATGGCTACGCCTTC
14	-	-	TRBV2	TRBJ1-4	CASTGRYPAEKLFF	TGTGCCAGCACCGGACGATACCCGGCTGAAAAACTGTTTTTT
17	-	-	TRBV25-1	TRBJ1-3	CASSHSGDTFSGNTIYF	TGTGCCAGCTCACATTCTGGAGACACCTTCTCTGGAAACACCATATATTTT
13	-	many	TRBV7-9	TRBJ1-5	CASSLAGAQPQHF	TGTGCCAGCAGCTTAGCAGGGGCTCAGCCCCAGCATTTT